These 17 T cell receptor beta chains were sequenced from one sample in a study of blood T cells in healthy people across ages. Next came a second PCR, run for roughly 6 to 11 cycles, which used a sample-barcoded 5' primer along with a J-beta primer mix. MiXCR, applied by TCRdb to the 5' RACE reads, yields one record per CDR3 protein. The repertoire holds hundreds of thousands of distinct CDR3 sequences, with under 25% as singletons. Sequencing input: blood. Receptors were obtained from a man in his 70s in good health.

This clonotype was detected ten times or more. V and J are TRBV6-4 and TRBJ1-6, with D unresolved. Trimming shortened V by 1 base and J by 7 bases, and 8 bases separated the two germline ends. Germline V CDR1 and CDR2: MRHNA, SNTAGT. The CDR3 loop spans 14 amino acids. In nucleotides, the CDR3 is TGTGCCAGCAGTGACTATAGTCGGAATTCACCCCTCCACTTT. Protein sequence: CASSDYSRNSPLHF.

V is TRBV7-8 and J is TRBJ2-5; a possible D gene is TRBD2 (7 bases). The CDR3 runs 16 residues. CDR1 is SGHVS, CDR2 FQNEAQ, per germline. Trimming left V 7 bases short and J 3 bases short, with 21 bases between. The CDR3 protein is CASIRDLRGGEETQYF. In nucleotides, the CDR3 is TGTGCCAGCATCCGGGATCTCAGGGGAGGGGAAGAGACCCAGTACTTC.

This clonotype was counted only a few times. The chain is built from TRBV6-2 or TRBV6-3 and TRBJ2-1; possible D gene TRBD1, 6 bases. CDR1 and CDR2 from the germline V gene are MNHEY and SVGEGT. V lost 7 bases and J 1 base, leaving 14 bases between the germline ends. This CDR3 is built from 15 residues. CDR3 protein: CASNLRTDSYNEQFF. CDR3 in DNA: TGTGCCAGCAATCTCAGGACAGATTCCTACAATGAGCAGTTCTTC.

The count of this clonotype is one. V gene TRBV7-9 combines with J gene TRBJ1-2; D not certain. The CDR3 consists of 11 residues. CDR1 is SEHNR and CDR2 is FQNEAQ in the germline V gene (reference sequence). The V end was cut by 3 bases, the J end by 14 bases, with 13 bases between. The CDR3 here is CASSFPSFATF. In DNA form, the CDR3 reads TGTGCCAGCAGCTTCCCCAGTTTCGCGACCTTC.

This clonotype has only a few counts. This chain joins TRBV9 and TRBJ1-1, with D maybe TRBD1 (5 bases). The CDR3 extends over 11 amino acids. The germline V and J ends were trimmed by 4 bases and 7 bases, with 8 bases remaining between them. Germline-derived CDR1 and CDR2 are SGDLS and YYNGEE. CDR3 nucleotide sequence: TGTGCCAGCAGCCCCCAGGGTGAAGCTTTCTTT. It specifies CASSPQGEAFF.

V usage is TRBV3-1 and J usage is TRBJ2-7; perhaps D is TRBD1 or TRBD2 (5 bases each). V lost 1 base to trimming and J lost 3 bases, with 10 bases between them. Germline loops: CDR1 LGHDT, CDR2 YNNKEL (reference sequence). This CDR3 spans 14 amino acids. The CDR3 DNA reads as TGTGCCAGCAGCCAAGGTGGGGGTAACTACGAGCAGTACTTC. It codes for CASSQGGGNYEQYF.

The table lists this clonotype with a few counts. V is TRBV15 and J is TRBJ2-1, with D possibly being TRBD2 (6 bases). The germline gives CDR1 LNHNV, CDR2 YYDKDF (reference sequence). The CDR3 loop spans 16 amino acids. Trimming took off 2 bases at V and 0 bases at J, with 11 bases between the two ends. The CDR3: CATSRPGLSSYNEQFF. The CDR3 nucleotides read TGTGCCACCAGCAGACCGGGACTCAGCTCCTACAATGAGCAGTTCTTC.

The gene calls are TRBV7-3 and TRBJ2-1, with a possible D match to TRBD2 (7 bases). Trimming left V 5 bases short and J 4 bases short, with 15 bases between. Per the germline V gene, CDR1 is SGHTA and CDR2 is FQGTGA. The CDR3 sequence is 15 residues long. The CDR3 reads CASSPDGGAYNEQFF. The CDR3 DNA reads TGTGCCAGCAGCCCGGATGGGGGGGCTTACAATGAGCAGTTCTTC.

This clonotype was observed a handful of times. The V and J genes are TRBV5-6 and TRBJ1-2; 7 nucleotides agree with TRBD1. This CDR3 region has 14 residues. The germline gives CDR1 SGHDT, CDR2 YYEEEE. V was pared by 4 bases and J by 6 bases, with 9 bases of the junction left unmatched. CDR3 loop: CASSLGPQGDGYTF. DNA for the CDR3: TGTGCCAGCAGCCTCGGACCGCAGGGGGATGGCTACACCTTC.

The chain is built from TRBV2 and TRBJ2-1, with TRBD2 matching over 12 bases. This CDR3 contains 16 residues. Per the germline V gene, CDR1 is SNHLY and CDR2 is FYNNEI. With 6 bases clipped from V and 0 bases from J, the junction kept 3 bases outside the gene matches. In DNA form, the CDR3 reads TGTGCCAGCAGAGGACTAGCGGGGTCCTCCTACAATGAGCAGTTCTTC. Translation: CASRGLAGSSYNEQFF.

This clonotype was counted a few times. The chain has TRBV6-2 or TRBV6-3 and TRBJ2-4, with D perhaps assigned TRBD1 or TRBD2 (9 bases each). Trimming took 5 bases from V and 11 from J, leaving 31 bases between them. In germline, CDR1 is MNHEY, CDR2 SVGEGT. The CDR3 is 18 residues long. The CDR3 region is CASSDAGTGFSGRGLQYF. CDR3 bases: TGTGCCAGCAGTGACGCCGGGACAGGGTTTAGCGGGAGAGGGCTTCAGTACTTC.

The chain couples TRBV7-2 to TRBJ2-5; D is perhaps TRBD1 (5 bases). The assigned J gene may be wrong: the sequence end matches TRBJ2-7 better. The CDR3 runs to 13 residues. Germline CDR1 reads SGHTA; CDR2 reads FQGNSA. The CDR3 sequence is CASSLHRTYEQYF. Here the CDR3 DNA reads TGTGCCAGCAGCCTACACAGGACCTACGAGCAGTACTTC.

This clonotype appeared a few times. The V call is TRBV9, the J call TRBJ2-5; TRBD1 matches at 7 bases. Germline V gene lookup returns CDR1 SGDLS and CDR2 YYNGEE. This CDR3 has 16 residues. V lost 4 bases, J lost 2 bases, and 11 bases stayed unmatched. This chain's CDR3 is CASSTGQVGIQETQYF. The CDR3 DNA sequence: TGTGCCAGCAGCACCGGACAGGTTGGGATTCAAGAGACCCAGTACTTC.

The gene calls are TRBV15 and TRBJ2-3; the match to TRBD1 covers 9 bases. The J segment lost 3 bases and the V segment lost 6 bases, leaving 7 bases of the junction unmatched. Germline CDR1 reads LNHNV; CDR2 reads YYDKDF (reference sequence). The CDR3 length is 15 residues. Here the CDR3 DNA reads TGTGCCACCAGAACAGGGGGCATTGGAACAGATACGCAGTATTTT. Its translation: CATRTGGIGTDTQYF.

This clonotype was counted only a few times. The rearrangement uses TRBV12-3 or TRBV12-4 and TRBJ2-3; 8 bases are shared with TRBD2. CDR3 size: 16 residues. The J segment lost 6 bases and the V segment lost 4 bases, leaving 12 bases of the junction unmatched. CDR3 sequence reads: CASSSSRSGGRDTQYF. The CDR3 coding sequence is TGTGCCAGCAGTTCGAGTAGATCGGGAGGGCGGGATACGCAGTATTTT.

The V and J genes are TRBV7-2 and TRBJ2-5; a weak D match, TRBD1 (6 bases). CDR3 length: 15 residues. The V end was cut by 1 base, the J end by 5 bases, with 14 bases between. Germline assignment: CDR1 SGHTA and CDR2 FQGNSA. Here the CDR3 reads CASSLEGYREETQYF. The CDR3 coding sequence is TGTGCCAGCAGCTTAGAGGGATACAGGGAGGAGACCCAGTACTTC.

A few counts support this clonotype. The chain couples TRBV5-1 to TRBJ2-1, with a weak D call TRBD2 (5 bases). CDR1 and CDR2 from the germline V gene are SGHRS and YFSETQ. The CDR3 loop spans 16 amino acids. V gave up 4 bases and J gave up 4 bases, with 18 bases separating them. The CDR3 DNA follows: TGCGCCAGCAGCGGGCCCTTCGCGGGTGGTTACAATGAGCAGTTCTTC. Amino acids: CASSGPFAGGYNEQFF.